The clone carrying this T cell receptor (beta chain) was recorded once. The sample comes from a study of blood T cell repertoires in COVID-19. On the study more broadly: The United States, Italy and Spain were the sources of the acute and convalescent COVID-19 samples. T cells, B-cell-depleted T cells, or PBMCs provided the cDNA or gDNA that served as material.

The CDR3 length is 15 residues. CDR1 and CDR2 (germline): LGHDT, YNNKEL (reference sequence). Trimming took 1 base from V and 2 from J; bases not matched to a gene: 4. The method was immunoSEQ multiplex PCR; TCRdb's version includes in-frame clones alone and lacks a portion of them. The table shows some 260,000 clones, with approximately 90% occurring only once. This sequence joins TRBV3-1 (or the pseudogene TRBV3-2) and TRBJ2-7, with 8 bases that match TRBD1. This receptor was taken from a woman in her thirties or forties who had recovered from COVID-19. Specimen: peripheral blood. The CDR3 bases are TGTGCCAGCAGCCAAGGGGGGACAGGCCCCTACGAGCAGTACTTC. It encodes CASSQGGTGPYEQYF.